This TCR beta chain appears in the sequencing data of a study of PD-1 blockade in classical Hodgkin lymphoma. Turning to this clone: The target antigen is unknown.

Repertoires were generated with immunoSEQ multiplex PCR, while TCRdb's copy carries only in-frame clones and drops some. The table lists several thousand clones, about 83% of them singletons. The germline V gene encodes CDR1 PRHDT and CDR2 FYEKMQ (reference sequence). CDR3 length: 17 amino acids. V lost 1 base, J lost 3 bases, and 18 bases lay in between. Study-wide results and limits: By C4D1 there was a significant rise in CD4+ TCR diversity but not in CD8+ TCR diversity. Exclusion applied to patients who initiated nivolumab less than 1 year following ASCT. Partial responders and progressors had significantly lower baseline TCR diversity. Newly diagnosed patients reportedly trailed healthy donors in baseline TCR diversity.

This sample's time point: cycle 4 day 1 (C4D1), after more than 5 weeks of nivolumab. Exposure to brentuximab vedotin varied, and each patient had relapsed following autologous stem cell transplantation. The sequencing here drew on peripheral blood mononuclear cells (PBMCs), taken before the fourth cycle of nivolumab. The chain joins TRBV13 to TRBJ1-1; D is perhaps TRBD1 (6 bases). The TCR was taken from a human donor with classical Hodgkin lymphoma. The CDR3, as DNA: TGTGCCAGCAGCTTAGTCGTATCAGGGACACAAGACACTGAAGCTTTCTTT. Its protein is CASSLVVSGTQDTEAFF.